Below are 23 T cell receptor beta chains sequenced from a single sample in a study of blood T cell repertoires in COVID-19. Profiled with immunoSEQ multiplex PCR; TCRdb holds only in-frame clones, not every one. Among approximately 110,000 clones, 84% were seen once, and the ten largest hold around 8%. Input material: peripheral blood. The receptors shown here come from a woman between 35 and 50 years old with acute or convalescent COVID-19.

The rearrangement joins TRBV6-5 to TRBJ1-6; TRBD1 is a possible D gene (6 bases). The germline CDR1 and CDR2 sequences are MNHEY and SVGAGI. This CDR3 has 14 amino acids. V was clipped by 6 bases and J by 7 bases, with 13 bases between them. Written as DNA, the CDR3 is TGTGCCAGCAGGAAAACCGGACAGAATTCACCCCTCCACTTT. Translating it yields CASRKTGQNSPLHF.

The rearrangement uses TRBV30 and TRBJ2-6, with D possibly matching TRBD1 (5 bases). There are 14 residues in the CDR3. The germline gives CDR1 GTSNPN, CDR2 SVGIG (reference sequence). V was shortened by 5 bases and J by 1 base, with 9 bases between the two germline ends. The CDR3 sequence is CAWGQGSGANVLTF. The DNA for the CDR3 is TGTGCCTGGGGTCAGGGATCTGGGGCCAACGTCCTGACTTTC.

The rearrangement uses TRBV7-6 and TRBJ1-2; D gene uncertain. With 4 bases removed from V and 1 base from J, the gap between germline ends came to 7 bases. The CDR3 extends over 13 amino acids. CDR1 and CDR2 from the germline V gene are SGHVS and FNYEAQ. The CDR3 nucleotides read TGTGCCAGCAGCTCCAGTTTTAACTATGGCTACACCTTC. Translating gives CASSSSFNYGYTF.

The chain carries TRBV19 and TRBJ2-1; 10 bases match TRBD2. V was pared by 5 bases and J by 2 bases, with 3 bases of the junction left unmatched. Germline V gene lookup returns CDR1 LNHDA and CDR2 SQIVND (reference sequence). The CDR3 spans 15 residues. DNA for the CDR3: TGTGCCAGTAGTGGAAGCGGGGGGGCCTACAATGAGCAGTTCTTC. Encoded protein: CASSGSGGAYNEQFF.

This clone was observed at least ten times. The V call is TRBV7-9, the J call TRBJ1-1, with 12 nucleotides matching TRBD1. The germline CDR1 and CDR2 sequences are SEHNR and FQNEAQ (reference sequence). The CDR3 is 14 residues long. Trimming took 5 bases from V and 7 from J; bases not matched to a gene: 5. CDR3 region: CASSTGTGGFEAFF. The CDR3 coding sequence is TGTGCCAGCAGCACCGGGACAGGGGGCTTTGAAGCTTTCTTT. The full variable domain, with the rest looked up from reference TRBV7-9 and TRBJ1-1, is DTGVSQNPRHKITKRGQNVTFRCDPISEHNRLYWYRQTLGQGPEFLTYFQNEAQLEKSRLLSDRFSAERPKGSFSTLEIQRTEQGDSAMYLCASSTGTGGFEAFFGQGTRLTVV.

The CDR3 loop reads CASSPSGGQDTQYF. In DNA form, the CDR3 reads TGTGCCAGCAGCCCGAGCGGGGGGCAAGATACGCAGTATTTT. The J gene is TRBJ2-3, the V gene TRBV7-3, with 9 bases lining up with TRBD2. The V and J ends lost 5 bases and 5 bases, in that order; junction bases with no gene match: 5. Germline values: CDR1 SGHTA, CDR2 FQGTGA. This CDR3 region has 14 residues.

In regard to this clone: The sample contains more than one DNA sequence encoding this CDR3. The chain carries TRBV5-6 and TRBJ1-2; D gene uncertain. The germline V and J ends were trimmed by 7 bases and 2 bases, with 12 bases remaining between them. The length of the CDR3 is 13 residues. Germline V gene sequence: CDR1 SGHDT, CDR2 YYEEEE. This CDR3 is CASGRDTNYGYTF. CDR3 nucleotides: TGTGCCAGCGGTAGAGACACGAACTATGGCTACACCTTC.

The J gene is TRBJ1-2, the V gene TRBV11-3; tentative D call: TRBD1 (6 bases). CDR3 length: 17 amino acids. V lost 1 base and J lost 2, with 17 bases in between. Germline-derived CDR1 and CDR2 are SGHNT and YENEEA. In DNA form, the CDR3 reads TGTGCCAGCAGCTTAGTAAGAAGGGACACACTAAACTATGGCTACACCTTC. Translating gives CASSLVRRDTLNYGYTF.

The CDR3 nucleotides read TGTGCCAGCAGCGCCAGACAGGGGGTAGAAGAAAAACTGTTTTTT. It codes for CASSARQGVEEKLFF. The chain is built from TRBV7-8 and TRBJ1-4, with TRBD1 matching 9 bases. CDR3 length: 15 residues. J gave up 8 bases and V 5 bases, and 9 bases lay outside the gene matches. The germline V gene has CDR1 SGHVS and CDR2 FQNEAQ.

The V call is TRBV6-5, the J call TRBJ1-1; D is possibly TRBD1 (5 bases). CDR1 MNHEY and CDR2 SVGAGI come from the germline V gene. V dropped 4 bases and J dropped 4 bases, with 16 bases sitting between them. The CDR3 covers 15 residues. The CDR3 DNA follows: TGTGCCAGCAGTTCCATAGACGGAGGGGCCACTGAAGCTTTCTTT. This gives the protein CASSSIDGGATEAFF.

The chain has TRBV15 and TRBJ1-2; 10 positions match TRBD1. V lost 1 base and J lost 4; bases outside the gene matches: 6. Per germline, CDR1 LNHNV and CDR2 YYDKDF (reference sequence). The CDR3 contains 16 residues. The CDR3 nucleotides read TGTGCCACCAGCAGAGCTGGGACAGGGGCCTTCTATGGCTACACCTTC. Translated: CATSRAGTGAFYGYTF. The full variable domain, its missing parts supplied by reference TRBV15 and TRBJ1-2, is DAMVIQNPRYQVTQFGKPVTLSCSQTLNHNVMYWYQQKSSQAPKLLFHYYDKDFNNEADTPDNFQSRRPNTSFCFLDIRSPGLGDTAMYLCATSRAGTGAFYGYTFGSGTRLTVV.

The gene calls are TRBV2 and TRBJ1-6; D gene unclear. V lost 7 bases, J lost 8 bases, and 12 bases lay in between. CDR3 length: 13 residues. Germline-derived CDR1 and CDR2 are SNHLY and FYNNEI. The CDR3 sequence is CASMRSWDSPLHF. Here the CDR3 DNA reads TGTGCCAGCATGAGGTCCTGGGATTCACCCCTCCACTTT.

V is TRBV14 and J is TRBJ2-3; 14 bases agree with TRBD2. The CDR3 totals 18 residues. Germline V CDR1 and CDR2: SGHDN, FVKESK. The V segment lost 2 bases and the J segment 7 bases; nucleotides outside the gene matches: 11. In DNA form, the CDR3 reads TGTGCCAGCAGCCAACTGATAGTGGGACTAGCGGGGGTTAATACGCAGTATTTT. Amino acids: CASSQLIVGLAGVNTQYF.

The V and J genes are TRBV7-2 and TRBJ2-2, with a tentative D call TRBD2 (5 bases). V was shortened by 4 bases and J by 7 bases, with 13 bases between the two germline ends. CDR1 and CDR2 (germline): SGHTA, FQGNSA. This CDR3 has 14 amino acids. The CDR3 DNA is TGTGCCAGCAGCTCCCAAGGCGGGCACGGGGAGCTGTTTTTT. This encodes CASSSQGGHGELFF.

The rearrangement joins TRBV27 to TRBJ1-6, with TRBD1 identical over 10 bases. From germline, CDR1 is MNHEY and CDR2 SMNVEV (reference sequence). The trim removed 0 bases at V and 10 bases at J, leaving 3 bases unmatched. This CDR3 is built from 15 residues. The CDR3 coding sequence is TGTGCCAGCAGTTTATCCGGGACAGGGGTCTCACCCCTCCACTTT. This translates into CASSLSGTGVSPLHF.

Points on this clone: Other DNA sequences within the sample encode an identical CDR3. The chain is built from TRBV4-3 and TRBJ1-1; D unclear. The CDR3 covers 13 residues. The V and J ends lost 1 base and 1 base respectively, with 4 bases between them. CDR1 LGHNA and CDR2 YSLEER come from the germline V gene. This chain's CDR3 is CASSQARNTEAFF. The CDR3 DNA reads TGCGCCAGCAGCCAAGCTAGGAACACTGAAGCTTTCTTT.

V and J are TRBV9 and TRBJ1-2; 8 bases are a match to TRBD1. V shed 3 bases, J shed 0 bases, and the junction held 4 bases outside the gene matches. From germline, CDR1 is SGDLS and CDR2 YYNGEE. The CDR3 runs to 15 residues. The CDR3 DNA follows: TGTGCCAGCAGCGGACAGGGGTGGGCTAACTATGGCTACACCTTC. This gives the protein CASSGQGWANYGYTF.

V usage is TRBV10-3 and J usage is TRBJ1-3; D may be TRBD1 (6 bases). The CDR3 covers 13 residues. With 8 bases removed from V and 1 base from J, the gap between germline ends came to 9 bases. Germline CDR1 and CDR2: ENHRY and SYGVKD. CDR3 bases: TGTGCCATCCGGGGGGCATCTGGAAACACCATATATTTT. Translated, it gives CAIRGASGNTIYF.

V gene TRBV7-6 combines with J gene TRBJ2-5; the D gene is possibly TRBD1 (5 bases). Germline V gene lookup returns CDR1 SGHVS and CDR2 FNYEAQ. V was clipped by 2 bases and J by 3 bases, with 19 bases between them. CDR3 size: 17 residues. In nucleotides, the CDR3 is TGTGCCAGCAGCTTATCAGGGATGGAGCTTGGCAAAGAGACCCAGTACTTC. Translated, it gives CASSLSGMELGKETQYF.

The chain is built from TRBV5-4 and TRBJ1-1, with 9 positions matching TRBD1. Trimming cost V 3 bases and J 11 bases; bases outside gene matches: 11. The germline CDR1 and CDR2 sequences are SGHNT and YYREEE (reference sequence). This CDR3 region has 14 residues. This CDR3 reads CASSSTQGAGRAFF. The CDR3 bases are TGTGCCAGCAGCTCGACACAGGGGGCGGGGCGGGCTTTCTTT.

This chain joins TRBV28 and TRBJ2-5; TRBD2 matches 7 bases. Germline lookup yields CDR1 MDHEN and CDR2 SYDVKM. This CDR3 region has 11 residues. The V segment lost 8 bases and the J segment 5 bases; nucleotides outside the gene matches: 2. Here the CDR3 DNA reads TGTGCCAGCGGGGGGGTTGAGACCCAGTACTTC. It translates to CASGGVETQYF. The variable domain in full, with the rest retrieved from reference TRBV28 and TRBJ2-5, is DVKVTQSSRYLVKRTGEKVFLECVQDMDHENMFWYRQDPGLGLRLIYFSYDVKMKEKGDIPEGYSVSREKKERFSLILESASTNQTSMYLCASGGVETQYFGPGTRLLVL.

This chain joins TRBV6-6 and TRBJ2-5; 8 nucleotides agree with TRBD2. The V gene's germline CDR1 is MNHNY and CDR2 SVGAGI (reference sequence). Trimming cost V 0 bases and J 6 bases; bases outside gene matches: 9. The CDR3 has 16 residues. CDR3 amino acids: CASSYSATSVRKTQYF. For the CDR3, the DNA is TGTGCCAGCAGTTACTCCGCGACTAGCGTGCGGAAGACCCAGTACTTC.

In DNA, the CDR3 is TGTGCCAGCAGCCAAAACGATCCTATGAGCGGGGGACCCTACAATGAGCAGTTCTTC. Protein product: CASSQNDPMSGGPYNEQFF. The chain carries TRBV3-1 (or the pseudogene TRBV3-2) and TRBJ2-1, with 8 nucleotides matching TRBD2. Germline-derived CDR1 and CDR2 are LGHDT and YNNKEL (reference sequence). This CDR3 has 19 amino acids. V shed 2 bases, J shed 2 bases, and the junction held 14 bases outside the gene matches.